Listed below are T cell receptor beta chains from one sample, sequenced in a study of T cells in tuberculosis. Profiling relied on immunoSEQ multiplex PCR, and the TCRdb table lists in-frame clones only, not all of them. This table holds about 37,000 clones, 90% to 95% found once. The sequenced sample was PBMCs. These receptors all come from a donor between 5 and 29 years old with latent tuberculosis or without tuberculosis infection. Some clones in this sample may be carry-over from other donors' samples. Each CDR3 is given with its conserved first and last residue. A D gene is named only where the DNA matches it firmly. Rows give clone size only sometimes, using once, few, many, or a class for an expanded clone.

J gene | V gene | D gene | clone size | CDR3 DNA | CDR3 protein
TRBJ2-3 | TRBV5-1 | TRBD2 | . | TGCGCCAGCAGTTATGGACTAGCCGACACAGATACGCAGTATTTT | CASSYGLADTDTQYF
TRBJ2-1 | TRBV15 | . | . | TGTGCCACCAGCAGAGATCGACAGACCCTAGAGCAGTTCTTC | CATSRDRQTLEQFF
TRBJ1-5 | TRBV5-1 | TRBD1 | . | TGCGCCAGCAAAACCGGGACAGGGTTAAATCAGCCCCAGCATTTT | CASKTGTGLNQPQHF
TRBJ1-2 | TRBV29-1 | . | . | TGCAGCGTTATTGCGGAAAGTGGCGGCTACACCTTC | CSVIAESGGYTF
TRBJ2-7 | TRBV18 | TRBD1 | . | TGTGCCAGCTCACCGCAGAGGGGGCCCTCCTACGAGCAGTACTTC | CASSPQRGPSYEQYF
TRBJ2-2 | TRBV4-3 | . | . | TGCGCCAGCAGCCAGCTAGCATCCGGGCCCACCGGGGAGCTGTTTTTT | CASSQLASGPTGELFF
TRBJ2-7 | TRBV4-3 | . | . | TGCGCCAGCAGCCAAGATAGAGAAACCTACGAGCAGTACTTC | CASSQDRETYEQYF
TRBJ1-1 | TRBV19 | . | . | TGTGCCAGTAGTGGCCGGGTGCACACTGAAGCTTTCTTT | CASSGRVHTEAFF
TRBJ2-1 | TRBV19 | . | . | TGTGCCAGTAGTAAAGGAGGAAGGCCGGATGAGCAGTTCTTC | CASSKGGRPDEQFF
TRBJ2-6 | TRBV25-1 | . | . | TGTGCCAGCAGTGCCCCCCCAAACCAGGGGGGGGCCAACGTCCTGACTTTC | CASSAPPNQGGANVLTF
TRBJ2-2 | TRBV7-2 | TRBD2 | medium-sized | TGTGCCAGCAGCTTAGACCTCGCGGGGGGGCCTGGGACCGGGGAGCTGTTTTTT | CASSLDLAGGPGTGELFF
TRBJ2-5 | TRBV5-1 | TRBD2 | . | TGCGCCAGCAGCGGGGTAGCGGGGGGCAGACAAGAGACCCAGTACTTC | CASSGVAGGRQETQYF
TRBJ1-1 | TRBV29-1 | TRBD1 | . | TGCAGCGTGAAGGACAGGGGTGGTGCCACTGAAGCTTTCTTT | CSVKDRGGATEAFF
TRBJ2-2 | TRBV11-2 | TRBD1 | . | TGTGCCAGCAGCGTAGAGGGGGCGCATAACGGGGAGCTGTTTTTT | CASSVEGAHNGELFF
TRBJ1-4 | TRBV29-1 | . | . | TGCAGCGTTTTTTCAAATGAAAAACTGTTTTTT | CSVFSNEKLFF
TRBJ2-3 | TRBV12-5 | TRBD2 | . | TGTGCTAGTTCCGGGACTAGCGGCCCCAGCACAGATACGCAGTATTTT | CASSGTSGPSTDTQYF
TRBJ2-5 | TRBV5-1 | . | . | TGCGCCAGCAGCTTCCTAGGACTGACACAAGAGACCCAGTACTTC | CASSFLGLTQETQYF
TRBJ2-5 | TRBV5-6 | . | . | TGTGCCAGCAGCTTGCCTGGTGGCAGGGAAGAGACCCAGTACTTC | CASSLPGGREETQYF
TRBJ1-5 | TRBV19 | . | . | TGTGCCAGTAGTAAGAGGGGCAATCAGCCCCAGCATTTT | CASSKRGNQPQHF
TRBJ2-1 | TRBV2 | . | . | TGTGCCAGCAACAGTCGAACGTACAATGAGCAGTTCTTC | CASNSRTYNEQFF
TRBJ1-2 | TRBV4-1 | TRBD1 | . | TGCGCCAGCAGCCCCTGGACAGGCTCGCCCATTAACTATGGCTACACCTTC | CASSPWTGSPINYGYTF
TRBJ2-3 | TRBV5-5 | TRBD1 | once | TGTGCCAGCAGCCCCTGGGACAGCGATACGCAGTATTTT | CASSPWDSDTQYF
TRBJ2-2 | TRBV4-3 | TRBD1 | . | TGCGCCAGCAGCCACCACCGGGACAGGGGGCTGGGTGACACCGGGGAGCTGTTTTTT | CASSHHRDRGLGDTGELFF
TRBJ2-5 | TRBV11-3 | . | . | TGTGCCAGCAGCTTGCAGGCCCAAGAGACCCAGTACTTC | CASSLQAQETQYF
TRBJ1-2 | TRBV10-1 | . | few | TGCGCCAGCAGTCCGACAGGCCCCTATGGCTACACCTTC | CASSPTGPYGYTF
TRBJ1-5 | TRBV7-2 | . | . | TGTGCCAGCAGCTTCGTGGCTAGCAATCAGCCCCAGCATTTT | CASSFVASNQPQHF
TRBJ1-2 | TRBV7-8 | TRBD1 | . | TGTGCCAGCAGCTTAGCGGGACAGGCTTATACTACCGTTAACTATGGCTACACCTTC | CASSLAGQAYTTVNYGYTF
TRBJ2-1 | TRBV5-1 | TRBD2 | . | TGCGCCAGCAGCTTGACTAGCGGGGCCATAAGCAATGAGCAGTTCTTC | CASSLTSGAISNEQFF
TRBJ2-2 | TRBV5-1 | . | . | TGCGCCAGCAGATCACAGGGAAGCGGGGAGCTGTTTTTT | CASRSQGSGELFF
TRBJ1-6 | TRBV2 | . | . | TGTGCCAGCAGTCTCCCCCTTCTTAGATCCCCCCTCCACTTT | CASSLPLLRSPLHF
TRBJ1-1 | TRBV6-5 | . | once | TGTGCCAGCAGTTACTACGGGGGAGCTTCAGCTTTCTTT | CASSYYGGASAFF
TRBJ1-2 | TRBV19 | . | once | TGTGCCAGTAGTATTTCAATTACACACTATGGCTACACCTTC | CASSISITHYGYTF
TRBJ1-2 | TRBV4-3 | . | once | TGCGCCAGCAGTCACTCTGGGCTGGGCAACTATGGCTACACCTTC | CASSHSGLGNYGYTF
TRBJ1-4 | TRBV30 | . | . | TGTGCCTGGAGTGTACGGGCGTGGGGCGAAAAACTGTTTTTT | CAWSVRAWGEKLFF
TRBJ1-4 | TRBV7-6 | . | . | TGTGCCAGCAGCTTAGGATCGGGGAATGAAAAACTGTTTTTT | CASSLGSGNEKLFF
TRBJ2-3 | TRBV18 | TRBD1 | . | TGTGCCAGCTCACCGTACCGGGACAGGAGCACAGATACGCAGTATTTT | CASSPYRDRSTDTQYF
TRBJ1-2 | TRBV27 | . | . | TGTGCCAGCAGTTTCCGGGCAGGGGATGGCTACACCTTC | CASSFRAGDGYTF
TRBJ2-7 | TRBV18 | . | . | TGTGCCAGCTCACCAGACAGCGAGTCGGGGCAGTACTTC | CASSPDSESGQYF
TRBJ1-3 | TRBV29-1 | . | . | TGCAGCGTTGAACCGCTTGCAGGTACTGGAAACACCATATATTTT | CSVEPLAGTGNTIYF